This passage covers 6 T cell receptor beta chains from one sample sequenced in a study of T-cell reconstitution after alpha-beta-depleted transplantation in children. For TCRbeta, the library was prepared with unique molecular identifiers. TCRdb re-derived calls from the PCR reads in MiXCR, one entry per CDR3 protein. Of 490,000 or so distinct CDR3 sequences listed, around 13% are singletons. The sequences come from PBMCs from the stem cell graft donor, collected from the stem cell graft. The source is a human donor who donated a stem cell graft to a child with combined immunodeficiency.

Only a few counts were recorded for this clonotype. The chain is built from TRBV12-3 or TRBV12-4 and TRBJ1-2; D gene uncertain. The CDR3 runs to 16 residues. Trimming took 6 bases from V and 5 from J, leaving 22 bases between them. CDR3 sequence: CASSDGGGSRPYGYTF. DNA for the CDR3: TGTGCCAGCAGCGATGGCGGCGGGTCAAGGCCTTATGGCTACACCTTC.

The table lists this clonotype with a few counts. This chain links TRBV5-1 with TRBJ2-5; D gene unclear. This CDR3 has 13 amino acids. Per germline, CDR1 SGHRS and CDR2 YFSETQ. V was clipped by 5 bases and J by 2 bases, with 10 bases between them. CDR3 in DNA: TGCGCCAGCAGGGCTTTACTACAAGAGACCCAGTACTTC. Translating it yields CASRALLQETQYF.

The chain links TRBV30 to TRBJ2-5; D perhaps matches TRBD1 (6 bases). This CDR3 contains 13 residues. Germline V CDR1 and CDR2: GTSNPN, SVGIG (reference sequence). The ends were cut back, 7 bases at V and 7 bases at J, with 19 bases in the middle. The CDR3 DNA reads TGTGCCTCCGCGCTTACAGGGCTGGCGACCCAGTACTTC. Amino acid sequence: CASALTGLATQYF.

J is TRBJ1-1 and V is TRBV30; D uncertain. V was pared by 4 bases and J by 1 base, with 10 bases between. From germline, CDR1 is GTSNPN and CDR2 SVGIG (reference sequence). The CDR3 loop spans 13 amino acids. CDR3 loop: CAWKKGENTEAFF. CDR3 nucleotides: TGTGCCTGGAAGAAGGGAGAGAACACTGAAGCTTTCTTT.

This clonotype was counted ten times or more. The chain carries TRBV12-3 or TRBV12-4 and TRBJ2-3; 8 bases align to TRBD2. J was trimmed by 8 bases and V by 3 bases; bases with no gene match: 7. There are 14 residues in the CDR3. The CDR3 reads CASSFWLAGGTQYF. As DNA, the CDR3 is TGTGCCAGCAGTTTCTGGCTAGCGGGTGGTACGCAGTATTTT.

The CDR3 reads CASSIADSYNEQFF. In DNA, the CDR3 is TGTGCCAGTAGTATAGCGGATTCCTACAATGAGCAGTTCTTC. The genes are TRBV19 and TRBJ2-1; D is unclear. V was shortened by 1 base and J by 1 base, with 5 bases between the two germline ends. This CDR3 comprises 14 residues. The germline gives CDR1 LNHDA, CDR2 SQIVND (reference sequence).